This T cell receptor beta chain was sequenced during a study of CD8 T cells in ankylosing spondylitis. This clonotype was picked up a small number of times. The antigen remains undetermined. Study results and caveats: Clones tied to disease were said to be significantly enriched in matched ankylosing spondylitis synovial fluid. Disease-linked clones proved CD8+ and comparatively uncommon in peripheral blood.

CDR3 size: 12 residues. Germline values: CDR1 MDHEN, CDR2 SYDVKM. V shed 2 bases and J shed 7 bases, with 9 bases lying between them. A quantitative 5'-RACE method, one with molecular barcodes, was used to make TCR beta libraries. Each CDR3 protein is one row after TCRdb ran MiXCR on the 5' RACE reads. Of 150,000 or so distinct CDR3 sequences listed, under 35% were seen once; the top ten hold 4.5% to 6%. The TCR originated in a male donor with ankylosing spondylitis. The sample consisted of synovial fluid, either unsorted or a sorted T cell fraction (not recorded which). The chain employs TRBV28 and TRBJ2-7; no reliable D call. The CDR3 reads CASSLGRSEQYF. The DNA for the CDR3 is TGTGCCAGCAGTTTAGGCCGTTCGGAGCAGTACTTC.